This T cell receptor beta chain emerged from a study of cytomegalovirus exposure and HLA in healthy donors. Overall study results and limits: TCR beta chain V- and J-gene trimming was linked, in a later analysis, to a missense variant in DCLRE1C. In a later analysis, compared with equally common non-associated chains, HLA-associated beta chains were more expanded. According to an earlier analysis, most TCR beta V segments yielded productive rearrangements about 87% or about 30% of the time. A later look showed TCR association rates differing by HLA locus, highest for DRB1 and lowest for HLA-C.

It was with 60 Vbeta and 13 Jbeta primers that the PCR ran. The protocol was immunoSEQ multiplex PCR, while the TCRdb copy is restricted to in-frame clones and leaves out a portion. The repertoire includes 160,000 or so clones, 77% of them detected once, and 3.5% to 4.5% sits in the top ten. Germline CDR1 LNHDA, CDR2 SQIVND (reference sequence). J was trimmed by 5 bases and V by 11 bases; bases with no gene match: 17. The CDR3 totals 16 residues. Comments on this clone: Its antigen remains unidentified.

This TCR derives from a young man in good health and CMV-seropositive. V usage is TRBV19 and J usage is TRBJ2-2; TRBD2 matches 7 bases. Sequenced: PBMCs. DNA of the CDR3: TGTGCCGCCGGGGGGTATCGGGGGGATCGGACCGGGGAGCTGTTTTTT. It is translated as CAAGGYRGDRTGELFF.